The TCR beta chain described here comes from a study of T cells in tuberculosis. Across the study: In South Africa, adults with active tuberculosis were compared with IGRA-negative and latently infected IGRA-positive adolescents.

About this clone: Its specificity is not known.

The CDR3 is made up of 16 amino acids. CDR1 and CDR2 from the germline V gene are ENHRY and SYGVKD. The ends were cut back, 5 bases at V and 1 base at J, with 17 bases in the middle. Study-wide findings and caveats: Active tuberculosis TCR-alpha repertoires lay closer to GMM-specific TCRs than IGRA-negative controls, suggesting clonal expansion.

Clones were sequenced by immunoSEQ multiplex PCR, and TCRdb holds only the in-frame ones, with some missing. The sample consists of about 44,000 clones, around 96% of them appearing once. The rearrangement uses TRBV10-3 and TRBJ1-1, with D possibly TRBD1 on 6 matching bases. Source material: PBMCs. The sequence was collected from a donor between 10 and 29 years old with latent tuberculosis or without tuberculosis infection. This chain's CDR3 is CAISKGGGIGNTEAFF. CDR3 coding DNA: TGTGCCATCAGTAAGGGAGGGGGTATAGGGAACACTGAAGCTTTCTTT.